This T cell receptor beta chain was identified in a study of CD8 T cells in ankylosing spondylitis. Study-wide points: In peripheral blood, disease-linked CD8+ clones occurred at relatively low frequencies.

Quantitative 5'-RACE with molecular barcodes generated TCR beta libraries. TCRdb recomputed calls from the 5' RACE reads with MiXCR, one row per CDR3 protein. The top ten clones hold 3% to 4% of a sample with roughly 40,000 distinct CDR3 sequences, about 4.2% of them seen once. The ends were cut back, 1 base at V and 4 bases at J, with 19 bases in the middle. Germline V gene sequence: CDR1 SGDLS, CDR2 YYNGEE. This CDR3 has 17 residues. In this sample, this clonotype turned up many times. Its target is not known. The source material was blood, either unsorted or a sorted T cell fraction (not recorded which). V and J are TRBV9 and TRBJ2-3, with a possible D match to TRBD1 (6 bases). The source is a female donor with ankylosing spondylitis or in good health (not recorded which). The CDR3 DNA reads as TGTGCCAGCAGCGTACGGGGAAGGGGGAATCCGCCAGATACGCAGTATTTT. Protein sequence: CASSVRGRGNPPDTQYF. The full variable domain, with the rest looked up from reference TRBV9 and TRBJ2-3, is DSGVTQTPKHLITATGQRVTLRCSPRSGDLSVYWYQQSLDQGLQFLIQYYNGEERAKGNILERFSAQQFPDLHSELNLSSLELGDSALYFCASSVRGRGNPPDTQYFGPGTRLTVL.